The 8 T cell receptor beta chains presented below share a single source sample, sequenced in a study of blood T cells in healthy people across ages. Combining a sample-barcoded 5' primer with a J-beta primer mix, a second PCR ran for roughly 7 to 11 cycles. TCRdb used MiXCR to reprocess the 5' RACE reads, holding one entry per CDR3 protein. The sample carries about 760,000 distinct CDR3 sequences, approximately 60% recorded once. Sequencing input: blood. Every receptor here comes from a man aged 40-50 years in good health.

The chain combines TRBV7-2 with TRBJ2-3; 11 positions agree with TRBD2. Germline CDR1 SGHTA, CDR2 FQGNSA. V trimming: 4 bases; J trimming: 8 bases; junction bases outside the gene matches: 14. The CDR3 contains 17 residues. The CDR3 bases are TGTGCCAGCAGCTCCAGGGGCCGCGGACTAGCGGGCGGTACGCAGTATTTT. It translates to CASSSRGRGLAGGTQYF. The whole variable domain, remainder taken from reference TRBV7-2 and TRBJ2-3, is GAGVSQSPSNKVTEKGKDVELRCDPISGHTALYWYRQSLGQGLEFLIYFQGNSAPDKSGLPSDRFSAERTGGSVSTLTIQRTQQEDSAVYLCASSSRGRGLAGGTQYFGPGTRLTVL.

CDR3 DNA sequence: TGTGCCATCAGTCGGGAGACCTCCTACGAGCAGTACTTC. The encoded protein is CAISRETSYEQYF. This chain joins TRBV10-3 and TRBJ2-7; a weak D match, TRBD2 (6 bases). The V and J ends lost 5 bases and 0 bases respectively, with 8 bases between them. There are 13 residues in the CDR3. Germline CDR1 is ENHRY and CDR2 is SYGVKD.

This chain uses TRBV6-5 with TRBJ2-7; 12 bases agree with TRBD2. Germline V gene sequence: CDR1 MNHEY, CDR2 SVGAGI. CDR3 length equals 18 residues. V lost 0 bases to trimming and J lost 2 bases; unmatched junction nucleotides: 8. The CDR3 region has the DNA TGTGCCAGCAGTTACTCGGCTAGCGGGAGGGCGCTAACCTACGAGCAGTACTTC. This codes for CASSYSASGRALTYEQYF.

This clonotype has just a few counts. The rearrangement links TRBV9 to TRBJ2-1; D not resolved. The germline gives CDR1 SGDLS, CDR2 YYNGEE. The CDR3 runs 15 residues. The V end lost 0 bases, the J end lost 2 bases, and 9 bases lay between the germline ends. Here the CDR3 reads CASSVAGLPYNEQFF. DNA of the CDR3: TGTGCCAGCAGCGTAGCGGGTCTACCCTACAATGAGCAGTTCTTC.

The chain couples TRBV9 to TRBJ2-3; 8 bases fit TRBD2. There are 15 residues in the CDR3. The V and J ends lost 3 bases and 6 bases, in that order; junction bases with no gene match: 9. The germline CDR1 and CDR2 sequences are SGDLS and YYNGEE. Here the CDR3 reads CASSARPAGVDTQYF. CDR3 nucleotide sequence: TGTGCCAGCAGCGCCAGACCAGCGGGGGTGGATACGCAGTATTTT.

The V call is TRBV20-1, the J call TRBJ2-5; TRBD1 might be the D (5 bases). The CDR3 loop spans 15 amino acids. Germline V gene data show CDR1 as DFQATT and CDR2 as SNEGSKA (reference sequence). V lost 5 bases and J 1 base, leaving 17 bases between the germline ends. CDR3 DNA: TGCAGTGCTCCCGCGGCAGGGTCCCTCCAAGAGACCCAGTACTTC. Translation: CSAPAAGSLQETQYF.

The V gene is TRBV5-1, the J gene TRBJ2-1; D not resolved. The tail of the sequence fits TRBJ2-7 better, so the J call may be wrong. CDR3 length: 15 amino acids. Germline CDR1 SGHRS, CDR2 YFSETQ. This CDR3 is CASSFNGQSYNEQYF. CDR3 nucleotides: TGCGCCAGCAGCTTTAATGGGCAGTCCTACAATGAGCAGTACTTC.

The chain links TRBV28 to TRBJ2-1, with D perhaps being TRBD1 or TRBD2 (6 bases each). Trimming stripped 6 bases from V and 4 bases from J, with 19 bases between. This CDR3 is built from 16 residues. Germline V gives CDR1 MDHEN, CDR2 SYDVKM. The DNA for the CDR3 is TGTGCCAGCAGGCGGGGACAACAAGGGTCGTACAATGAGCAGTTCTTC. It encodes CASRRGQQGSYNEQFF.